A single sample is the source of the 4 T cell receptor beta chains below, sequenced in a study of blood T cell repertoires in COVID-19. The repertoire was sequenced with immunoSEQ multiplex PCR; TCRdb's copy has only in-frame clones and lacks some. The repertoire has 270,000 or so clones, about four fifths of them found once; the top ten carry roughly 1.5%. Sequenced: peripheral blood. These receptors originate from a human donor with COVID-19, enrolled during active disease. The donor label of this sample is uncertain.

The chain employs TRBV30 and TRBJ2-7, with a tentative D call TRBD2 (6 bases). Looked up from germline, CDR1 is GTSNPN and CDR2 is SVGIG (reference sequence). This CDR3 is 11 amino acids long. The germline V and J ends were trimmed by 3 bases and 7 bases, with 10 bases remaining between them. The CDR3 nucleotides are TGTGCCTGGAGGGAGGGTATGGAGCAGTACTTC. The encoded protein is CAWREGMEQYF.

This clone occurred a few times. The V call is TRBV5-4, the J call TRBJ2-7, with 13 bases lining up with TRBD2. The CDR3 spans 16 residues. Germline V gene sequence: CDR1 SGHNT, CDR2 YYREEE (reference sequence). V gave up 0 bases and J gave up 1 base; unmatched junction bases: 1. CDR3 in amino acids: CASSLGGLAGSYEQYF. For the CDR3, the DNA is TGTGCCAGCAGCTTGGGGGGACTAGCGGGATCCTACGAGCAGTACTTC.

The CDR3 DNA follows: TGTGCCAGCAGTTCCTCGACAGGGTTCGTAGAAAAACTGTTTTTT. As protein: CASSSSTGFVEKLFF. This chain joins TRBV27 and TRBJ1-4; 7 bases are a match to TRBD1. This CDR3 is 15 amino acids long. Germline CDR1 and CDR2: MNHEY and SMNVEV (reference sequence). V gave up 4 bases and J gave up 8 bases; unmatched junction bases: 10. The whole variable domain, filled in from reference TRBV27 and TRBJ1-4, reads EAQVTQNPRYLITVTGKKLTVTCSQNMNHEYMSWYRQDPGLGLRQIYYSMNVEVTDKGDVPEGYKVSRKEKRNFPLILESPSPNQTSLYFCASSSSTGFVEKLFFGSGTQLSVL.

CDR3 sequence: CASSLERGETQYF. The CDR3 DNA sequence: TGTGCCAGTAGTCTCGAGAGGGGGGAGACCCAGTACTTC. V and J are TRBV19 and TRBJ2-5, with D possibly matching TRBD1 (6 bases). Deletions cut 5 bases from V and 5 bases from J, with 12 bases between. This CDR3 has 13 amino acids. CDR1 and CDR2 (germline): LNHDA, SQIVND (reference sequence).